Detailed here is one T cell receptor (beta chain). This sample is drawn from a study of blood T cell repertoires in COVID-19. Study as a whole: Some COVID-19 samples were acute and others convalescent; all came from the United States, Italy and Spain.

The germline CDR1 and CDR2 sequences are MNHEY and SVGAGI. This CDR3 is built from 13 residues. The V end lost 6 bases, the J end lost 8 bases, and 16 bases lay between the germline ends. The protocol was immunoSEQ multiplex PCR, while the TCRdb copy is restricted to in-frame clones and leaves out a portion. The sample yields some 300,000 clones, approximately 86% seen once. The V call is TRBV6-5, the J call TRBJ1-2; tentative D call: TRBD1 (5 bases). The source is a woman in her seventies with COVID-19, enrolled during active disease. The sample was peripheral blood. The CDR3 protein is CASSPSGQGGYTF. For the CDR3, the DNA is TGTGCCAGCAGCCCCTCCGGGCAGGGCGGCTACACCTTC.